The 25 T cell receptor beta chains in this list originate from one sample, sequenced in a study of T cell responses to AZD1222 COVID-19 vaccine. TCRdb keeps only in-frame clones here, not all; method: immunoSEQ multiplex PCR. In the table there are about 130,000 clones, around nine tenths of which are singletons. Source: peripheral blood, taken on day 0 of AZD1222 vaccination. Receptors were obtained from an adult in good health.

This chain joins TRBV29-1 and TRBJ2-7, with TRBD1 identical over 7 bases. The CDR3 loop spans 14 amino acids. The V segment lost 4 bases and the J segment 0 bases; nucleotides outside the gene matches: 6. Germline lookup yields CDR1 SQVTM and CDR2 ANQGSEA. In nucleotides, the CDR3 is TGCAGCGTTGCCCCGGGGACAGACTCCTACGAGCAGTACTTC. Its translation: CSVAPGTDSYEQYF.

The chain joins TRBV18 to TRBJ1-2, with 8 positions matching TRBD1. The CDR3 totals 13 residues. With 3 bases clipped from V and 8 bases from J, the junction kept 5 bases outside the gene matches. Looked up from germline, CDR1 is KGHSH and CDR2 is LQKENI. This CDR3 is CASSPQDRDGYTF. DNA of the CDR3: TGTGCCAGCTCACCTCAGGACAGGGACGGCTACACCTTC.

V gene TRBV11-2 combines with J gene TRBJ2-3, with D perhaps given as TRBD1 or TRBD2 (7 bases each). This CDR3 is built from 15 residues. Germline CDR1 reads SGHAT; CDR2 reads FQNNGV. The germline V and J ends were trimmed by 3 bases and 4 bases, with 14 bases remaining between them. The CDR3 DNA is TGTGCCAGCAGCTTTGAGACAGGGAGGGCAGATACGCAGTATTTT. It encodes CASSFETGRADTQYF.

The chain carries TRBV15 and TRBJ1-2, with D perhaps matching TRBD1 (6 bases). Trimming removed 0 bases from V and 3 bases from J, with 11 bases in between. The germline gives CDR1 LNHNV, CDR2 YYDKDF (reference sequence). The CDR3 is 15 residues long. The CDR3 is CATSRDLRGDYGYTF. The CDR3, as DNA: TGTGCCACCAGCAGAGATCTAAGGGGGGACTATGGCTACACCTTC.

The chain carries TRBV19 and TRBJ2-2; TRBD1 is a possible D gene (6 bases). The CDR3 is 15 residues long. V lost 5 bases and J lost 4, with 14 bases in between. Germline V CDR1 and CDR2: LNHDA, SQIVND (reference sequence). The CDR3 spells CASSPQGSGTGELFF. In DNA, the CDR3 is TGTGCCAGTAGTCCCCAGGGGTCCGGCACCGGGGAGCTGTTTTTT.

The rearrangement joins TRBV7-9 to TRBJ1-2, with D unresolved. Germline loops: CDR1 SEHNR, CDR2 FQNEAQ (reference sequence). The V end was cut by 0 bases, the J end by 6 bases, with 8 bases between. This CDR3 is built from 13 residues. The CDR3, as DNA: TGTGCCAGCAGCTTAGCCGAAAGGGATGGCTACACCTTC. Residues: CASSLAERDGYTF.

CDR3 residues: CASSESFSGSGRYTF. CDR3 bases: TGCGCCAGCAGCGAATCCTTTTCCGGGTCCGGGAGGTACACCTTC. The chain joins TRBV5-1 to TRBJ1-2; D uncertain. This CDR3 contains 15 residues. Trimming shortened V by 4 bases and J by 11 bases, and 24 bases separated the two germline ends. Germline values: CDR1 SGHRS, CDR2 YFSETQ.

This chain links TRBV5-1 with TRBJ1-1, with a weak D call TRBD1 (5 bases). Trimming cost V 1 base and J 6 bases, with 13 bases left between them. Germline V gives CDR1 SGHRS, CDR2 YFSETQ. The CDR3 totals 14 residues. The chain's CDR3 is CASSLPGTRSEAFF. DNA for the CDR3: TGCGCCAGCAGCTTGCCAGGGACGAGGTCTGAAGCTTTCTTT.

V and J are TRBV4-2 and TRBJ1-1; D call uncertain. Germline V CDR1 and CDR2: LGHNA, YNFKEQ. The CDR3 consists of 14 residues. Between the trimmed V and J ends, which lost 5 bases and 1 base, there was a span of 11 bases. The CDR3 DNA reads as TGTGCCAGCAGCGCCGGACCCGGGAACACTGAAGCTTTCTTT. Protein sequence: CASSAGPGNTEAFF.

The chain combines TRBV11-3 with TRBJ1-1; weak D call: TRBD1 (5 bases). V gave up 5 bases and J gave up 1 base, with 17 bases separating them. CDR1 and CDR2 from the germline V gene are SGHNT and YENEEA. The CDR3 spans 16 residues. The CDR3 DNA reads TGTGCCAGCAGCCGGGGCCACGACCACCGGAACACTGAAGCTTTCTTT. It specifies CASSRGHDHRNTEAFF.

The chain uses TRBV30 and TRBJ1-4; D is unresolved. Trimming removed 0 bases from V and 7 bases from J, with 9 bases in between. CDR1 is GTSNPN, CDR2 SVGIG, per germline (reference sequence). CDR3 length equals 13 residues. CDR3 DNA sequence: TGTGCCTGGAGTGTACAAACAACTGAAAAACTGTTTTTT. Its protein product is CAWSVQTTEKLFF.

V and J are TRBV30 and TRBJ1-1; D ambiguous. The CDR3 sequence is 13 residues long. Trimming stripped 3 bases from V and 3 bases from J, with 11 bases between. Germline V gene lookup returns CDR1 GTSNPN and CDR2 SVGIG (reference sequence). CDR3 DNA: TGTGCCTGGAGGGCGAGGCCAGACACTGAAGCTTTCTTT. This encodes CAWRARPDTEAFF.

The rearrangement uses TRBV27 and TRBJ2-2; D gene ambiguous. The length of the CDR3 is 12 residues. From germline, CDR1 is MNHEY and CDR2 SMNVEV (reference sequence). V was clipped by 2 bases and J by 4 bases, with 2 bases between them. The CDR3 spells CASSLGTGELFF. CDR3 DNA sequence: TGTGCCAGCAGTTTAGGCACCGGGGAGCTGTTTTTT.

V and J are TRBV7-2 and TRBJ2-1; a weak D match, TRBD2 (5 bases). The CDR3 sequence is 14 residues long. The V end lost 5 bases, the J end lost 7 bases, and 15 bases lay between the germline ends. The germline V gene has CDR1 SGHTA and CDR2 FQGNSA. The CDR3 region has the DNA TGTGCCAGCAGCCCGGGGTCCAGTGCGAATGAGCAGTTCTTC. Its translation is CASSPGSSANEQFF.

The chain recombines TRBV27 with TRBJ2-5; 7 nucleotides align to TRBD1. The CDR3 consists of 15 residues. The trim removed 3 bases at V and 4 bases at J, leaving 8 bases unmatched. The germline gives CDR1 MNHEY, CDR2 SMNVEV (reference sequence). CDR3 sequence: CASSLYRGEGETQYF. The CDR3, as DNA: TGTGCCAGCAGTTTGTACAGGGGAGAGGGAGAGACCCAGTACTTC.

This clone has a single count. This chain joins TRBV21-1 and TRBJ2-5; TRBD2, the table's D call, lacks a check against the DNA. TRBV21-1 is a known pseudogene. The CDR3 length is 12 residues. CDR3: CASRGRSETQYF. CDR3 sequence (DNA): TGTGCCAGCAGAGGGAGGAGTGAGACCCAGTACTTC.

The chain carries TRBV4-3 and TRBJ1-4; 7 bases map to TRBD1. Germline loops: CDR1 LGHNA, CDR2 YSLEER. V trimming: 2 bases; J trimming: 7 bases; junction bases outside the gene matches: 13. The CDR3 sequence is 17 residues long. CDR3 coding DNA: TGCGCCAGCAGCCAACACCCTTCAGGGGGTGGGTCTGAAAAACTGTTTTTT. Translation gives CASSQHPSGGGSEKLFF.

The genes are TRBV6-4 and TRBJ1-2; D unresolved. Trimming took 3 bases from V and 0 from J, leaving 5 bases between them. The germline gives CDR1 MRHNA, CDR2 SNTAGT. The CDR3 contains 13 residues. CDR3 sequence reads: CASSEGANYGYTF. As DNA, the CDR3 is TGTGCCAGCAGTGAGGGAGCTAACTATGGCTACACCTTC.

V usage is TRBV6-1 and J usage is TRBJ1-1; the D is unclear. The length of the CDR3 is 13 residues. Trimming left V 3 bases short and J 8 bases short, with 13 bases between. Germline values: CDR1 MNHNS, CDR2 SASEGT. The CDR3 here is CASSETIKREAFF. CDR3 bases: TGTGCCAGCAGTGAGACTATCAAGAGGGAAGCTTTCTTT.

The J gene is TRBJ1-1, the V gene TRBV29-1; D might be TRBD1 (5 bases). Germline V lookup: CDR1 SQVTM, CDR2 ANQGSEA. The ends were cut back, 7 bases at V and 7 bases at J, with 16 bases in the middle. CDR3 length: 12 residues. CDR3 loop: CSAENLGVEAFF. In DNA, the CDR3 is TGCAGCGCCGAAAATCTAGGGGTTGAAGCTTTCTTT.

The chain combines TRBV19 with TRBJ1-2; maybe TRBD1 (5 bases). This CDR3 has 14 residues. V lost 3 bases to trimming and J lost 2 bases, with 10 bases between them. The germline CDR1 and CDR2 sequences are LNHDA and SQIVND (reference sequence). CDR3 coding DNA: TGTGCCAGTAGTATTAAGACAGCAAACTATGGCTACACCTTC. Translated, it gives CASSIKTANYGYTF.

CDR3 amino acids: CASSQGVELAWDTQYF. The CDR3 DNA is TGTGCCAGCAGCCAAGGGGTGGAGCTAGCGTGGGATACGCAGTATTTT. The chain employs TRBV3-1 (or the pseudogene TRBV3-2) and TRBJ2-3; D might be TRBD2 (6 bases). Trimming pared 1 base from V and 6 bases from J, leaving 17 bases between. Per germline, CDR1 LGHDT and CDR2 YNNKEL (reference sequence). The CDR3 has 16 amino acids.

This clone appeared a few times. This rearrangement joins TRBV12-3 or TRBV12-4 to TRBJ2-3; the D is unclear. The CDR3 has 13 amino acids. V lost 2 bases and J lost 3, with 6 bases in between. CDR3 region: CASSLMPTDTQYF. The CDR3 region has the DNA TGTGCCAGCAGTTTAATGCCGACAGATACGCAGTATTTT.

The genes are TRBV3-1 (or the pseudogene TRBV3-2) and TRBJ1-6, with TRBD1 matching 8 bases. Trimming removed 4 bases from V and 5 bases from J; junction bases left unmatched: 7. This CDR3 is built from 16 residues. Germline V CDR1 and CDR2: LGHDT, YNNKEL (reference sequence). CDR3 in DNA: TGTGCCAGCAGCCGGGAGGGACAGGCACATAATTCACCCCTCCACTTT. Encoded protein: CASSREGQAHNSPLHF.

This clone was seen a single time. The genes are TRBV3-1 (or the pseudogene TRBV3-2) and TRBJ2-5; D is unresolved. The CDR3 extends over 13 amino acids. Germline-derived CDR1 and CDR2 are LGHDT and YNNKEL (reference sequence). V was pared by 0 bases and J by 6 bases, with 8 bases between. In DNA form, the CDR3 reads TGTGCCAGCAGCCAAGATCTTGGGAAGACCCAGTACTTC. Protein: CASSQDLGKTQYF.